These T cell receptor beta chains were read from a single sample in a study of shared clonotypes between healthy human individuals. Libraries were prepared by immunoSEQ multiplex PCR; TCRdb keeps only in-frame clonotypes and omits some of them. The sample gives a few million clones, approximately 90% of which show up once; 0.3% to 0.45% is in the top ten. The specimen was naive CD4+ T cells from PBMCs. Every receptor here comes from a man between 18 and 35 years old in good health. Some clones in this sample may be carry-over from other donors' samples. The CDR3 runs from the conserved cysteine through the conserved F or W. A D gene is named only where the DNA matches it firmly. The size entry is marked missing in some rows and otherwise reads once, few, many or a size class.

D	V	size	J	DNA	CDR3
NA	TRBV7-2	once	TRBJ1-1	TGTGCCAGCAGCCTTTACTGGACAGCGAACACTGAAGCTTTCTTT	CASSLYWTANTEAFF
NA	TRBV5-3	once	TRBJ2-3	TGTGCCAGAAGCTTGCCCATTTGGACAGATACGCAGTATTTT	CARSLPIWTDTQYF
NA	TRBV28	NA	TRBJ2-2	TGTGAGGGCAGGCGGAACACCGGGGAGCTGTTTTTT	CEGRRNTGELFF
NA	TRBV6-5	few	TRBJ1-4	TGTGTAACCAGGGAAGATGAAAAACTGTTTTTT	CVTREDEKLFF
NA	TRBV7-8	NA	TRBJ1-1	TGTGCCAGCCTCGGGGGGCGGAACACTGAAGCTTTCTTT	CASLGGRNTEAFF
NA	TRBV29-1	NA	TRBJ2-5	TGCAGCGGAAGGGGACCCGTCGGGGAGACCCAGTACTTC	CSGRGPVGETQYF
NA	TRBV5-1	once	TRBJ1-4	TGCGCCAGCAGCTTGGCGGGGTGGACAGAGGCAACTAATGAAAAACTGTTTTTT	CASSLAGWTEATNEKLFF
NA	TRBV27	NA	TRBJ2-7	TGTGCCAGCAGTCGGCGGGGCCCGGGACATGGATACTACGAGCAGTACTTC	CASSRRGPGHGYYEQYF
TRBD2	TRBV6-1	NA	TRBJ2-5	TGTGCCAGCCAGCGGGGAGTGGAAGAGACCCAGTACTTC	CASQRGVEETQYF
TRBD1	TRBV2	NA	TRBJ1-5	TGTGCCAGCAGCGCACAGGGGACTCATAGCAATCAGCCCCAGCATTTT	CASSAQGTHSNQPQHF
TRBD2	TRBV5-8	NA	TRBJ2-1	TGTGCCAGCAGCTTCAACCTAGCGGGGGAGCAGTTCTTC	CASSFNLAGEQFF
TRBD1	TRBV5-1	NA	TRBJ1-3	TGCGCCAGCAGCTTGTGGGGGACAGATCCTGGAAACACCATATATTTT	CASSLWGTDPGNTIYF
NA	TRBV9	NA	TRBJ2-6	TGTGCCAGCAGCGTAGGCCGGGGGCGGGGTAATTCTGGGGCCAACGTCCTGACTTTC	CASSVGRGRGNSGANVLTF
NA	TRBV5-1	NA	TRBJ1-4	TGCGCCAGCAGCTGGGGTGGTCTTGATAATGAAAAACTGTTTTTT	CASSWGGLDNEKLFF
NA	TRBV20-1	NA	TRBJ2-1	TGCAGTGCTATAACTAGGATTGAGCAGTTCTTC	CSAITRIEQFF
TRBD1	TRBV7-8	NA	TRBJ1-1	TGTGCCAGCAGCTTGCGGATACAGGGGGGTGAAGCTTTCTTT	CASSLRIQGGEAFF
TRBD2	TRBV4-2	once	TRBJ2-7	TGTGCCAGCAGCCAAGATCTAGCGGGAGGCGTCTACGAGCAGTACTTC	CASSQDLAGGVYEQYF
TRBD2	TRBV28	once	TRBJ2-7	TGTGCCAGCAGCCTAGCGGGAGTCCCCGAGCAGTACTTC	CASSLAGVPEQYF
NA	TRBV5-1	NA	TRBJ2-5	TGCGCCAGCAGCACGCCTGGGGGGCAGGAGACCCAGTACTTC	CASSTPGGQETQYF
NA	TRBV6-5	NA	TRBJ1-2	TGTGCCAGCAGTTATGGGAACTATGGCTACACCTTC	CASSYGNYGYTF
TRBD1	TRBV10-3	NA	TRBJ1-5	TGTGCCATCGGGCAGGGGGTCAATCAGCCCCAGCATTTT	CAIGQGVNQPQHF
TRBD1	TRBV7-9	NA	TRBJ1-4	TGTGCCAGCAGCTTAGCGGTATACAGGGGGGACGAAAAACTGTTTTTT	CASSLAVYRGDEKLFF
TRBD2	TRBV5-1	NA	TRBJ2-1	TGCGCCAGCAGCTTTGGACTAGCGGGACTCTACAATGAGCAGTTCTTC	CASSFGLAGLYNEQFF
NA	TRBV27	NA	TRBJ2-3	TGTGCCAGCAGCAGACAGGGAGGGGCAGATACGCAGTATTTT	CASSRQGGADTQYF
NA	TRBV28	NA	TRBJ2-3	TGTGCCAGCAGTGGCCGGGGGAGCCCAGATACGCAGTATTTT	CASSGRGSPDTQYF
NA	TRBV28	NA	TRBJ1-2	TGTGCCAGCAGTTTAGGCGGGGGTTCCCATGGCCACACCTTC	CASSLGGGSHGHTF
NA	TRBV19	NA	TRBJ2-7	TGTGCCAGTAGTATATTTTCGGGACCAGACCGTTTCGGGGGCTACGAGCAGTACTTC	CASSIFSGPDRFGGYEQYF
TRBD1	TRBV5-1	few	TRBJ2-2	TGCGCCAGCAGCTCAGGACAGGGTCCCGGGGAGCTGTTTTTT	CASSSGQGPGELFF
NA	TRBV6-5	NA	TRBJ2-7	TGTGCCAGCAGTTACTCGAAAACGGGACCTAACGAGCAGTACTTC	CASSYSKTGPNEQYF
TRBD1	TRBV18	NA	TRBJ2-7	TGTGCCAGCTCACTCGGACAGGACTCCTACGAGCAGTACTTC	CASSLGQDSYEQYF
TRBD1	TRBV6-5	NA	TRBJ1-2	TGTGCCAGCAGTAAGGGACAGAACTATGGCTACACCTTC	CASSKGQNYGYTF
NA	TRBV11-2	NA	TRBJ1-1	TGTGCCAGCAGCTTAATCCCGCCGCCGGGTGAAGCTTTCTTT	CASSLIPPPGEAFF
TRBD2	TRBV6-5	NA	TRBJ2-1	TGTGCCAGCGGACGAGTCGCTAGCGGGAGTAGTGAGCAGTTCTTC	CASGRVASGSSEQFF
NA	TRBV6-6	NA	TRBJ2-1	TGTGCCAGCACGGGCAGCTCCTACAATGAGCAGTTCTTC	CASTGSSYNEQFF
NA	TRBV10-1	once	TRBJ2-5	TGCGCCAGCATACAGGGCCGGGAGACCCAGTACTTC	CASIQGRETQYF
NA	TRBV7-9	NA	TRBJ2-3	TGTGCCAGCAGCTTCCGCCTTACAGATACGCAGTATTTT	CASSFRLTDTQYF
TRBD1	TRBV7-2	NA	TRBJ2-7	TGTGCCAGCAGCCAGGACAGGGGGGACGAGCAGTACTTC	CASSQDRGDEQYF
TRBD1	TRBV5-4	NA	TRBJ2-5	TGTGCCAGCAGCTTGGTAGGGGGCGAGGAGACCCAGTACTTC	CASSLVGGEETQYF
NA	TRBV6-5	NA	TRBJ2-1	TGTGCCAGCAGGATAGCGTTGAGCTCCTACAATGAGCAGTTCTTC	CASRIALSSYNEQFF
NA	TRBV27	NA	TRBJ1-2	TGTGCCAGCAGTTTATCCGGACCTAACTATGGCTACACCTTC	CASSLSGPNYGYTF
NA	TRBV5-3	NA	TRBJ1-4	TGTGCCAGCAGCCAAGGGCCGGAAAAACTGTTTTTT	CASSQGPEKLFF
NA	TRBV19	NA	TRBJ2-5	TGTGCCAGTAGTAGAGGGACAAACCGAGAAGAGACCCAGTACTTC	CASSRGTNREETQYF
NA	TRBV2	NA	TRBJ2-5	TGTGCCAGAAGGGGCCAAGAGACCCAGTACTTC	CARRGQETQYF
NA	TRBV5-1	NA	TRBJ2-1	TGCGCCAGCAGCTTGGCCTCTAGTCGGTATGAGCAGTTCTTC	CASSLASSRYEQFF
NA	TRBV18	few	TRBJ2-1	TGTGCCAGCGGACAGCAGGGCAATGAGCAGTTCTTC	CASGQQGNEQFF
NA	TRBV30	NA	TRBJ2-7	TGTGCCTGGAGTCCTCGGGCCTACGAGCAGTACTTC	CAWSPRAYEQYF
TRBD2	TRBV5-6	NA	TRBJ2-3	TGTGCCAGCAGCGTCCCCAGCGGGGGGCCGGATACGCAGTATTTT	CASSVPSGGPDTQYF
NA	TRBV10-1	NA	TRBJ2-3	TGCGCCAGCAGTTTGTCGAATACAGATACGCAGTATTTT	CASSLSNTDTQYF
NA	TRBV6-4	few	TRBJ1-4	TGTGCCAGCAGCGCCCGCCCGCAGGGGGAAAAACTGTTTTTT	CASSARPQGEKLFF
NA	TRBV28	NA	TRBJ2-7	TGTGCCAGCAGTTTAGAGGGGGCCGGGGGATACGAGCAGTACTTC	CASSLEGAGGYEQYF